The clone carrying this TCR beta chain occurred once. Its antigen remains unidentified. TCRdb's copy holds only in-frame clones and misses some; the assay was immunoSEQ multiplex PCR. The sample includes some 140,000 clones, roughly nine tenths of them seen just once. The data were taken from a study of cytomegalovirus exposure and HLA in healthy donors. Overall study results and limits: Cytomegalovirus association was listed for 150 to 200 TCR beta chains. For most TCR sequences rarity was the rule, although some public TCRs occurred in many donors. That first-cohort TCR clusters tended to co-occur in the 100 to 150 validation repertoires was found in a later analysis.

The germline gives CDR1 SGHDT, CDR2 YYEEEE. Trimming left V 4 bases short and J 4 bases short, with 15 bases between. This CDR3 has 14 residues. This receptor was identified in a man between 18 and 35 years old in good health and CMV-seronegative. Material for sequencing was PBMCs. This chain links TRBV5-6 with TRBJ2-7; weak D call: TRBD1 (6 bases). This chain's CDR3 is CASSPFGGSYEQYF. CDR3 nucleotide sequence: TGTGCCAGCAGCCCCTTTGGGGGCAGTTACGAGCAGTACTTC.